Below, 14 T cell receptor beta chains from the same sample are listed, as sequenced in a study of T cells in Graves' hyperthyroidism and ophthalmopathy. It was RNA transcripts that yielded the amplified TCR beta CDR3 regions. When the TCR CDR3 underwent first-round RT-PCR, the HTBI primer set was used. Each CDR3 protein gets one entry after TCRdb re-called the multiplex PCR reads with MiXCR. The sample lists under 400,000 distinct CDR3 sequences, 15% to 20% occurring once. Sequencing input: blood. The receptors here all came from a woman aged 45-59 years with Graves' hyperthyroidism.

The chain carries TRBV20-1 and TRBJ2-2; a weak D match, TRBD2 (5 bases). The CDR3 covers 14 residues. Trimming cost V 4 bases and J 0 bases, with 9 bases left between them. CDR1 DFQATT and CDR2 SNEGSKA come from the germline V gene (reference sequence). The CDR3 loop reads CSATSGANTGELFF. CDR3 nucleotides: TGCAGTGCTACAAGCGGCGCGAACACCGGGGAGCTGTTTTTT.

Many counts were recorded for this clonotype. This chain uses TRBV18 with TRBJ1-1, with unresolved D. Trimming took off 0 bases at V and 1 base at J, with 9 bases between the two ends. Germline CDR1 is KGHSH and CDR2 is LQKENI. This CDR3 region has 15 residues. This CDR3 is CASSPPHSQNTEAFF. For the CDR3, the DNA is TGTGCCAGCTCACCACCGCACAGCCAGAACACTGAAGCTTTCTTT.

This clonotype came up many times. CDR3 DNA sequence: TGTGCCAGCGTCAGAAGGGACAGGGGAGACAATGAGCAGTTCTTC. Protein sequence: CASVRRDRGDNEQFF. The chain uses TRBV6-1 and TRBJ2-1; 10 bases match TRBD1. The CDR3 totals 15 residues. The V and J ends lost 8 bases and 5 bases, in that order; junction bases with no gene match: 9. The germline CDR1 and CDR2 sequences are MNHNS and SASEGT.

This clonotype occurred once. This may arise from a read error, as a much more abundant clone is one base away. The chain uses TRBV3-1 and TRBJ2-1; D gene ambiguous. The CDR3 has 13 residues. Per germline, CDR1 LGHDT and CDR2 YNNKEL (reference sequence). The CDR3: CATTGSSYNEQSF. CDR3 nucleotides: TGTGCCACGACTGGCAGCTCCTACAATGAGCAGTCCTTC.

On this clonotype: This may arise from a read error, as a much more abundant clone is one base away. V and J are TRBV27 and TRBJ2-7, with a possible D match to TRBD2 (5 bases). With 3 bases removed from V and 6 bases from J, the gap between germline ends came to 18 bases. Germline CDR1 is MNHEY and CDR2 is SMNVEV (reference sequence). The CDR3 runs to 15 residues. The CDR3, as DNA: TGTGCCAGCAGTTTCGTGTCGGGAAGTTTCAGCGAGCAGTACTTC. Translated, it gives CASSFVSGSFSEQYF.

The chain uses TRBV6-2 or TRBV6-3 and TRBJ1-2, with D tentatively TRBD1 (6 bases). Germline values: CDR1 MNHEY, CDR2 SVGEGT. Trimming took off 6 bases at V and 4 bases at J, with 15 bases between the two ends. This CDR3 contains 14 residues. The CDR3 nucleotides are TGTGCCAGCAGGATGAACAGGGCCGCCTATGGCTACACCTTC. Translating gives CASRMNRAAYGYTF.

The rearrangement links TRBV19 to TRBJ2-2, with 9 positions matching TRBD2. V trimming: 2 bases; J trimming: 0 bases; junction bases outside the gene matches: 10. The germline V gene encodes CDR1 LNHDA and CDR2 SQIVND (reference sequence). The CDR3 contains 19 residues. CDR3 nucleotides: TGTGCCAGTAGTATATGGTCCCTAGCGGGATCTACGAACACCGGGGAGCTGTTTTTT. Translated: CASSIWSLAGSTNTGELFF.

This clonotype was counted between two and nine times. This chain joins TRBV7-6 and TRBJ2-5; possibly TRBD1 or TRBD2 for D (5 bases each). V was clipped by 1 base and J by 5 bases, with 8 bases between them. CDR3 length: 13 residues. Germline CDR1 is SGHVS and CDR2 is FNYEAQ. The CDR3 sequence is CASSLVRDETQYF. The DNA for the CDR3 is TGTGCCAGCAGCTTAGTTAGGGACGAGACCCAGTACTTC.

Only one count was recorded for this clonotype. This chain uses TRBV4-1 with TRBJ1-4, with D maybe TRBD1 (6 bases). Germline loops: CDR1 MGHRA, CDR2 YSYEKL. Deletions cut 0 bases from V and 7 bases from J, with 12 bases between. The CDR3 covers 15 residues. The CDR3 loop reads CASSQEGGPGEKLFF. Written as DNA, the CDR3 is TGCGCCAGCAGCCAAGAAGGGGGGCCCGGTGAAAAACTGTTTTTT.

There are many counts of this clonotype. The chain recombines TRBV27 with TRBJ2-5; tentatively, D is TRBD1 (6 bases). The ends were cut back, 5 bases at V and 7 bases at J, with 17 bases in the middle. CDR1 and CDR2 from the germline V gene are MNHEY and SMNVEV (reference sequence). This CDR3 has 14 residues. In DNA form, the CDR3 reads TGTGCCAGCAGTCCGGGACACCTTTTGGGGACCCAGTACTTC. Translating gives CASSPGHLLGTQYF.

The chain combines TRBV7-3 with TRBJ2-6; TRBD2 might be the D (5 bases). V was cut by 1 base and J by 2 bases, with 9 bases left in between. The CDR3 has 16 amino acids. Germline CDR1 SGHTA, CDR2 FQGTGA. CDR3: CASSLIPGAGANVLTF. The CDR3, as DNA: TGTGCCAGCAGCTTAATTCCCGGGGCTGGGGCCAACGTCCTGACTTTC.

At least ten counts were recorded for this clonotype. The chain is built from TRBV28 and TRBJ2-3; TRBD2 agrees at 12 bases. V was pared by 4 bases and J by 5 bases, with 4 bases of the junction left unmatched. The CDR3 runs 15 residues. CDR1 MDHEN and CDR2 SYDVKM come from the germline V gene. The CDR3 nucleotides are TGTGCCAGCAGTTCTAGCGGGAGGGCGATAGATACGCAGTATTTT. Its translation is CASSSSGRAIDTQYF.

As regards this clonotype: A much larger clone lies a single base off, so this may be a read error. The gene calls are TRBV11-2 and TRBJ1-1, with 7 bases fitting TRBD1. The CDR3 length is 15 residues. The germline CDR1 and CDR2 sequences are SGHAT and FQNNGV. V lost 1 base to trimming and J lost 4 bases; unmatched junction nucleotides: 6. The CDR3 sequence: CASSLGRGRITEAFF. The CDR3 DNA reads as TGTGCCAGCAGCTTAGGTAGGGGGCGCATCACTGAAGCTTTCTTT.

Only a few counts were recorded for this clonotype. The rearrangement joins TRBV5-6 to TRBJ2-5; D tentatively reads TRBD1 or TRBD2 (5 bases each). V was clipped by 2 bases and J by 5 bases, with 10 bases between them. Germline CDR1 SGHDT, CDR2 YYEEEE. This CDR3 has 13 amino acids. The DNA of the CDR3 is TGTGCCAGCAGCTTAGGGGACCGGGAGACCCAGTACTTC. Amino acids: CASSLGDRETQYF.